This TCR beta chain came from a study of blood T cell repertoires in COVID-19. This clone has just one count. CDR1 SGHTA and CDR2 FQGNSA come from the germline V gene. The CDR3 runs to 15 residues. The ends lost 5 bases at V and 8 bases at J; junction bases unmatched: 11. Per the original methods: Using reference gene primer amplification, nucleated cell counts were estimated. Measured with immunoSEQ multiplex PCR; TCRdb has only the in-frame clones, and not every one. V and J calls and clone size are given by that table; D and trimming were obtained from the DNA. The sample records approximately 40,000 clones, around 84% being singletons.

V gene TRBV7-2 combines with J gene TRBJ1-4; 7 nucleotides line up with TRBD1. The source of this sequence is a human donor in a cohort sampled during active COVID-19. Sequences were obtained from peripheral blood. The CDR3 reads CASSTRGTGAEKLFF. CDR3 nucleotides: TGTGCCAGCAGCACAAGGGGTACAGGGGCCGAAAAACTGTTTTTT.